The next 5 T cell receptor beta chains were all read from a single sample in a study of blood T cell repertoires in COVID-19. This table comes from immunoSEQ multiplex PCR, and its TCRdb copy is limited to in-frame clones, with some not included. The table records some 130,000 clones, 83% of them present only once. Sequencing used PBMCs or T cells enriched from blood (not recorded which). All receptors derive from a man younger than 45 who had recovered from COVID-19.

The chain is built from TRBV19 and TRBJ1-5, with 7 bases matching TRBD1. Germline CDR1 and CDR2: LNHDA and SQIVND (reference sequence). The CDR3 spans 15 residues. V shed 3 bases and J 6 bases; nucleotides not matched to a gene: 8. The CDR3 region has the DNA TGTGCCAGTAGTATCAACGACAGGGTAGGTCAGCCCCAGCATTTT. Translated: CASSINDRVGQPQHF.

The chain uses TRBV5-1 and TRBJ2-3, with D possibly matching TRBD1 (6 bases). The CDR3 length is 14 residues. Deletions cut 5 bases from V and 0 bases from J, with 10 bases between. Germline CDR1 and CDR2: SGHRS and YFSETQ. DNA of the CDR3: TGCGCCAGCAGGGACAGCCCTAGCACAGATACGCAGTATTTT. This sequence encodes CASRDSPSTDTQYF.

This clone has more than one count but fewer than ten. The J gene is TRBJ1-1, the V gene TRBV19, with D perhaps matching TRBD1 (5 bases). The CDR3 totals 13 residues. Trimming cost V 9 bases and J 4 bases, with 15 bases left between them. The V gene's germline CDR1 is LNHDA and CDR2 SQIVND (reference sequence). This chain's CDR3 is CASRAGESTEAFF. The CDR3 DNA sequence: TGTGCCAGCCGGGCGGGGGAAAGCACTGAAGCTTTCTTT.

This clone has just a few counts. The gene calls are TRBV25-1 and TRBJ2-1; no firm D call. V was shortened by 2 bases and J by 10 bases, with 12 bases between the two germline ends. This CDR3 region has 13 residues. The germline V gene encodes CDR1 MGHDK and CDR2 SYGVNS. CDR3 sequence (DNA): TGTGCCAGCAGTGAACCCCTCGTTTTGGAGCAGTTCTTC. Translated, it gives CASSEPLVLEQFF. Variable domain in full (rest from reference TRBV25-1 and TRBJ2-1): EADIYQTPRYLVIGTGKKITLECSQTMGHDKMYWYQQDPGMELHLIHYSYGVNSTEKGDLSSESTVSRIRTEHFPLTLESARPSHTSQYLCASSEPLVLEQFFGPGTRLTVL.

This chain connects TRBV27 to TRBJ2-3; the match to TRBD2 covers 11 bases. The CDR3 runs to 16 residues. J was trimmed by 5 bases and V by 4 bases; bases with no gene match: 8. Germline CDR1 reads MNHEY; CDR2 reads SMNVEV (reference sequence). CDR3 in DNA: TGTGCCAGCAGTTCCCTGACTAGCGGGGTGATAGATACGCAGTATTTT. Protein product: CASSSLTSGVIDTQYF.